This entry features one TCR beta chain sequence. Antigen specificity is unknown. The data originate from a study of T cells in localized non-small cell lung cancer. Study-wide results and limits: Uninvolved adjacent lung had the highest recorded T cell clonality, with tumor below it.

Profiled with immunoSEQ multiplex PCR; TCRdb holds only in-frame clones, not every one. The profile shows tens of thousands of clones, roughly 88% of them singletons. The CDR3 has 14 amino acids. CDR1 is SEHNR, CDR2 FQNEAQ, per germline (reference sequence). V trimming: 6 bases; J trimming: 3 bases; junction bases outside the gene matches: 7. The sample here was peripheral blood, taken before any cancer treatment. V and J are TRBV7-9 and TRBJ2-7, with 8 bases identical to TRBD2. This receptor was identified in a man aged 40 to 70 with stage I lung adenocarcinoma. The DNA of the CDR3 is TGTGCCAGCAGTCCCCGGGGGGGCTACTACGAGCAGTACTTC. As protein: CASSPRGGYYEQYF.